Sequencing of this TCR beta chain was carried out in a study of control samples from healthy donors and cancer patients. Profiled with immunoSEQ multiplex PCR; TCRdb holds only in-frame clones, not every one. The table lists 45,000 to 60,000 clones, around 94% of them singletons. Sequencing was performed on blood. The clonotype comes from a young man in good health.

The CDR3 nucleotides are TGTGCCAGCAGCCGCGATCCTGTGGAAAAACTGTTTTTT. Amino acids: CASSRDPVEKLFF. The rearrangement links TRBV3-1 (or the pseudogene TRBV3-2) to TRBJ1-4, with D uncertain. V shed 4 bases and J shed 8 bases, with 11 bases lying between them. The CDR3 extends over 13 amino acids. Germline CDR1 is LGHDT and CDR2 is YNNKEL (reference sequence).